This TCR beta chain was found in a study of blood T cells in healthy people across ages. Notes on the study in general: Naive T cell percentage showed a strong correlation with the diversity of TCR beta. Observed TCR beta diversity per million T cells went down as age went up. This fall followed a roughly linear course with age.

Using a J-beta primer mix together with a sample-barcoded 5' primer, a second PCR was run for roughly 7 to 11 cycles. Paired-end reads containing CDR3 totaled no fewer than 3 million for each sample. MiXCR was run by TCRdb on the 5' RACE reads, yielding one entry per CDR3 protein. The sample contains around 940,000 distinct CDR3 sequences, about 53% of which appear only once. The V gene end was trimmed by 6 bases and the J gene end by 7 bases; junction bases not matched to a gene: 15. The CDR3 has 15 amino acids. Germline values: CDR1 MDHEN, CDR2 SYDVKM. This clonotype was seen only a few times. Its antigen remains unknown. Whenever a sample was processed, at least 7 million PBMCs were isolated.

Sequencing was done on a sample of blood. V usage is TRBV28 and J usage is TRBJ2-7; TRBD2 matches at 7 bases. This TCR was sampled from a woman aged 60 to 75 in good health. CDR3 residues: CASSEASAGLGEQYF. DNA for the CDR3: TGTGCCAGCAGCGAGGCGTCAGCGGGGTTGGGGGAGCAGTACTTC.